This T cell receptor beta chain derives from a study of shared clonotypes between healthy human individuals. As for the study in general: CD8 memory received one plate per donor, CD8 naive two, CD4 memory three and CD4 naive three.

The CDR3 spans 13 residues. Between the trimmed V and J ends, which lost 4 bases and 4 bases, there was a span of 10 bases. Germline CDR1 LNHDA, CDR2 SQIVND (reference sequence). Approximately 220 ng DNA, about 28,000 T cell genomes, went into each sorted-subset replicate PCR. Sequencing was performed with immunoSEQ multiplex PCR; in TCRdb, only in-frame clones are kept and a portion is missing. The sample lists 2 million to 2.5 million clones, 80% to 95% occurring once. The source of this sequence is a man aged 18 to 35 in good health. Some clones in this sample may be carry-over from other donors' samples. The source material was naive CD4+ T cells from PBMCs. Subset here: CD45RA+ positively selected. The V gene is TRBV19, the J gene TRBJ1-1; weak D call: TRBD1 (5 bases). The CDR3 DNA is TGTGCCAGTAGTAAGGTCGGGGGCACTGAAGCTTTCTTT. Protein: CASSKVGGTEAFF.